These 12 T cell receptor beta chains were sequenced from one sample in a study of long-term antiretroviral therapy in people with HIV. The libraries were made with immunoSEQ v3.0 at survey level. Profiled with immunoSEQ multiplex PCR; TCRdb holds only in-frame clones, not every one. Here the sample spans tens of thousands of clones, about four fifths being singletons. The sample consisted of unsorted PBMCs, taken 0.3 years after starting antiretroviral therapy. The origin of the receptors is a man between 45 and 60 years old with HIV.

The gene calls are TRBV7-8 and TRBJ1-1; D is unresolved. Per the germline V gene, CDR1 is SGHVS and CDR2 is FQNEAQ. Trimming cost V 2 bases and J 6 bases, with 10 bases left between them. The CDR3 extends over 13 amino acids. DNA of the CDR3: TGTGCCAGCAGCTTACGGTTCGGCGCTGAAGCTTTCTTT. This gives the protein CASSLRFGAEAFF.

This chain uses TRBV6-5 with TRBJ1-2, with a weak D call TRBD1 (5 bases). The germline V and J ends were trimmed by 5 bases and 8 bases, with 15 bases remaining between them. Looked up from germline, CDR1 is MNHEY and CDR2 is SVGAGI. The CDR3 has 13 residues. CDR3 DNA: TGTGCCAGCAGTCTAGGGGCGGGGCGAGGCTACACCTTC. Translation gives CASSLGAGRGYTF.

V and J are TRBV6-6 and TRBJ2-7; 7 bases map to TRBD1. From germline, CDR1 is MNHNY and CDR2 SVGAGI (reference sequence). V gave up 5 bases and J gave up 12 bases; unmatched junction bases: 7. This CDR3 comprises 11 residues. CDR3 sequence reads: CASSPGQVLYF. CDR3 nucleotide sequence: TGTGCCAGCAGTCCCGGACAGGTCCTGTACTTC.

The chain is built from TRBV13 and TRBJ2-2, with D possibly TRBD2 on 5 matching bases. Germline CDR1 reads PRHDT; CDR2 reads FYEKMQ (reference sequence). This CDR3 contains 15 residues. Trimming stripped 5 bases from V and 6 bases from J, with 16 bases between. This CDR3 reads CASSTRLRPAGELFF. The CDR3, as DNA: TGTGCCAGCAGCACCCGACTACGGCCAGCCGGGGAGCTGTTTTTT.

This clone was counted a single time. The V call is TRBV27, the J call TRBJ1-1, with 8 bases aligning to TRBD1. The ends lost 5 bases at V and 1 base at J; junction bases unmatched: 6. Germline-derived CDR1 and CDR2 are MNHEY and SMNVEV (reference sequence). The length of the CDR3 is 15 residues. DNA of the CDR3: TGTGCCAGCAGTCAAACCGGGACAGGGAACACTGAAGCTTTCTTT. Translating it yields CASSQTGTGNTEAFF.

V and J are TRBV10-3 and TRBJ1-1; TRBD1 matches at 8 bases. The junction had 7 bases not matched to a gene; V was cut back by 6 bases and J by 4 bases. Looked up from germline, CDR1 is ENHRY and CDR2 is SYGVKD. The CDR3 spans 14 residues. The CDR3 sequence: CAIREDRDSTEAFF. The CDR3 DNA is TGTGCCATCAGGGAGGACAGGGATTCCACTGAAGCTTTCTTT.

The chain uses TRBV7-8 and TRBJ2-1; no clear D. Looked up from germline, CDR1 is SGHVS and CDR2 is FQNEAQ. The CDR3 loop spans 13 amino acids. V lost 4 bases to trimming and J lost 5 bases, with 9 bases between them. CDR3 region: CASSSDQNNEQFF. CDR3 nucleotides: TGTGCCAGCAGCTCGGACCAAAACAATGAGCAGTTCTTC.

The chain couples TRBV13 to TRBJ2-3, with 12 bases aligning to TRBD2. The CDR3 spans 14 residues. J lost 1 base, V lost 10 bases, and 3 bases had no gene match. Germline values: CDR1 PRHDT, CDR2 FYEKMQ (reference sequence). The CDR3, as DNA: TGTGCCACCACTAGCGGGGGGCGCACAGATACGCAGTATTTT. Translated, it gives CATTSGGRTDTQYF.

The chain links TRBV7-9 to TRBJ2-3, with a weak D call TRBD2 (5 bases). The germline V gene encodes CDR1 SEHNR and CDR2 FQNEAQ (reference sequence). The CDR3 covers 15 residues. Trimming left V 1 base short and J 5 bases short, with 13 bases between. The CDR3 loop is CASSLGLRERDTQYF. The CDR3 DNA sequence: TGTGCCAGCAGCTTAGGGCTGAGGGAAAGAGATACGCAGTATTTT. The variable domain in full, with the rest retrieved from reference TRBV7-9 and TRBJ2-3, is DTGVSQNPRHKITKRGQNVTFRCDPISEHNRLYWYRQTLGQGPEFLTYFQNEAQLEKSRLLSDRFSAERPKGSFSTLEIQRTEQGDSAMYLCASSLGLRERDTQYFGPGTRLTVL.

The rearrangement uses TRBV5-5 and TRBJ2-7; 14 bases agree with TRBD2. The CDR3 has 16 amino acids. Germline values: CDR1 SGHKS, CDR2 YYEKEE (reference sequence). V was pared by 4 bases and J by 3 bases, with 6 bases of the junction left unmatched. CDR3 sequence (DNA): TGTGCCAGCAGCCCAGAGGGACTAGCGGGAGACTACGAGCAGTACTTC. Its translation: CASSPEGLAGDYEQYF. Full variable domain (missing parts from reference TRBV5-5 and TRBJ2-7): DAGVTQSPTHLIKTRGQQVTLRCSPISGHKSVSWYQQVLGQGPQFIFQYYEKEERGRGNFPDRFSARQFPNYSSELNVNALLLGDSALYLCASSPEGLAGDYEQYFGPGTRLTVT.

The chain links TRBV11-2 to TRBJ1-2; possibly TRBD1 for D (5 bases). Germline CDR1 reads SGHAT; CDR2 reads FQNNGV. This CDR3 contains 16 residues. Trimming removed 5 bases at V and 1 base at J, with 17 bases between. CDR3 bases: TGTGCCAGCAGCCCAGGGATCGGTCGTCGTAACTATGGCTACACCTTC. Its protein product is CASSPGIGRRNYGYTF.

This rearrangement joins TRBV5-4 to TRBJ2-1; D unresolved. V was clipped by 0 bases and J by 1 base, with 8 bases between them. This CDR3 comprises 15 residues. Germline V gives CDR1 SGHNT, CDR2 YYREEE (reference sequence). The CDR3 protein is CASSLDGPSYNEQFF. The CDR3 nucleotides are TGTGCCAGCAGCTTGGACGGGCCTTCCTACAATGAGCAGTTCTTC. The full variable domain, with the rest looked up from reference TRBV5-4 and TRBJ2-1, is ETGVTQSPTHLIKTRGQQVTLRCSSQSGHNTVSWYQQALGQGPQFIFQYYREEENGRGNFPPRFSGLQFPNYSSELNVNALELDDSALYLCASSLDGPSYNEQFFGPGTRLTVL.